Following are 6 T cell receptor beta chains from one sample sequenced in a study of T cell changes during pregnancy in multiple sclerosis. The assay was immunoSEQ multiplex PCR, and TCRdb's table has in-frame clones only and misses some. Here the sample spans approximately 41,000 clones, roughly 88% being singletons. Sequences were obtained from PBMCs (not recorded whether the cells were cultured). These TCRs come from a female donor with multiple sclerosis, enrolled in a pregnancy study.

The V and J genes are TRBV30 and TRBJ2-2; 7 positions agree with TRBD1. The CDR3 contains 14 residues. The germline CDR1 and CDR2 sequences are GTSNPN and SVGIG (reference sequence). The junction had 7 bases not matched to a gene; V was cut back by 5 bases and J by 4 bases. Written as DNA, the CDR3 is TGTGCCTGGGCCGGGACAGCTCTCACCGGGGAGCTGTTTTTT. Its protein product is CAWAGTALTGELFF.

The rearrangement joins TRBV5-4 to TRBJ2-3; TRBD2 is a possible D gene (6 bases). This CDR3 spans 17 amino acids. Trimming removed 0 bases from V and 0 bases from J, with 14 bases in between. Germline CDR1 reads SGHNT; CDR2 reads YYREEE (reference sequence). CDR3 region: CASSLGILSGSTDTQYF. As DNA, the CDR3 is TGTGCCAGCAGCTTGGGGATCCTTAGCGGAAGCACAGATACGCAGTATTTT.

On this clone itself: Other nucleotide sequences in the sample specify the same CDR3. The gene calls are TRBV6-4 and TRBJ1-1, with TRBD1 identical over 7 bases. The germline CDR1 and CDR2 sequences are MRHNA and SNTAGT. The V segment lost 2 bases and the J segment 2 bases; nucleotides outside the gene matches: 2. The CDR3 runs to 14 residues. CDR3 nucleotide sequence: TGTGCCAGCAGTGACGGGACAGAAAACACTGAAGCTTTCTTT. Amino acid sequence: CASSDGTENTEAFF.

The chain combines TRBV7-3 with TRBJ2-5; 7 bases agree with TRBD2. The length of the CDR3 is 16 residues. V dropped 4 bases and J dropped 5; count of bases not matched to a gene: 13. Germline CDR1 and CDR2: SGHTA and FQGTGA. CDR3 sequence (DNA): TGTGCCAGCAGCTCCGGATGGGCGGGAGCTTTTGAGACCCAGTACTTC. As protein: CASSSGWAGAFETQYF. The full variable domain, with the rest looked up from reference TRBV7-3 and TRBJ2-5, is GAGVSQTPSNKVTEKGKYVELRCDPISGHTALYWYRQSLGQGPEFLIYFQGTGAADDSGLPNDRFFAVRPEGSVSTLKIQRTERGDSAVYLCASSSGWAGAFETQYFGPGTRLLVL.

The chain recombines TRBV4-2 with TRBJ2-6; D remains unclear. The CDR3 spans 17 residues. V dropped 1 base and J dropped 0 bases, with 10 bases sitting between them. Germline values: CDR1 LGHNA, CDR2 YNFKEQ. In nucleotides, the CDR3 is TGTGCCAGCAGCCAAGTACGCTTAGGCTCTGGGGCCAACGTCCTGACTTTC. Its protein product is CASSQVRLGSGANVLTF.

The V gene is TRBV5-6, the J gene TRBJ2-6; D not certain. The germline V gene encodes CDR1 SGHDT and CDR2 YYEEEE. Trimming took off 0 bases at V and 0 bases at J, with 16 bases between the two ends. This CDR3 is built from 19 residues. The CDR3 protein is CASSLDGTYRSSGANVLTF. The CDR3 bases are TGTGCCAGCAGCTTGGATGGTACATACCGGAGCTCTGGGGCCAACGTCCTGACTTTC.